The sequence of this T cell receptor (beta chain) was determined in a study of cytomegalovirus exposure and HLA in healthy donors (dated by TCRdb to about 2017). Turning to the overall study: The 670 or so repertoires of the first cohort and the roughly 120 validation repertoires were produced on the same platform, according to a later analysis. The study aimed to test whether signatures of past pathogen exposure could be identified by cataloging public T cell receptors. Along with the 666-subject first cohort, a separate validation cohort of 120 different subjects was used. High-throughput TCR immunosequencing, statistical association of individual TCRs with disease status, and machine learning were combined to predict cytomegalovirus infection status.

Library preparation was by the immunoSEQ multiplex PCR assay. Under the source paper's analysis protocol: A statistical classification framework was built to diagnose cytomegalovirus status from the catalog of TCR beta chain sequences. TCRdb took over this immuneACCESS table, retaining in-frame rearrangements with V and J assigned. Such tables are incomplete; in checked studies, under half of the missing clones stem from an unresolved V gene, and the remainder is unexplained. V and J calls and clone size are given by that table; D and trimming were obtained from the DNA. Present in this sample are about 120,000 clones, about nine tenths of which were seen just once. The top ten clonotypes cover 2% of the sample. Separate from the roughly 700-subject first cohort, the validation cohort of 95 to 150 subjects was the group to which the donors belonged. Notes on this clone: This receptor's antigen is unknown. The sample holds no much larger clone one base away, and base qualities are not on file.

Overall study results and their limits: In both the original and validation cohorts, the classifier was reported to diagnose cytomegalovirus status with high specificity and sensitivity. A few of the identified cytomegalovirus-associated TCR beta chains were confirmed in vitro to be specific for cytomegalovirus antigens. The authors suggested that the approach could potentially be extended to other disease states and immunological phenotypes. Subsequent analysis determined that TCRs grouped into clusters in the first cohort also showed a tendency toward co-occurrence across the 90 to 150 validation repertoires, and 85% to 95% of cluster scores exceeded 0. While some public TCRs were present in many individuals, most TCR sequences turned up only very rarely across donors. The study listed 150 to 200 TCR beta chains as associated with cytomegalovirus. A later analysis had no HLA typing for the validation cohort, so co-occurrence there was scored across all 120 repertoires.

Sequencing was done on a sample of PBMCs. This receptor was taken from a woman under 30 in good health and CMV-seronegative.

The CDR3 is CASSVTTGNTEAFF. The sequence in DNA is TGTGCCAGCAGCGTAACCACAGGGAACACTGAAGCTTTCTTT. The chain couples TRBV9 to TRBJ1-1, and possibly TRBD1, on 5 matching bases. V and J lose 1 base and 1 base, and a span of 8 bases separates them. Based on the germline V gene, the CDR1 and CDR2 sequences are SGDLS and YYNGEE. Its CDR3 holds 14 amino acids, cysteine through phenylalanine. Just the 42-base CDR3 DNA is kept, in frame starting at base 1.